One and the same sample provided the 18 T cell receptor beta chains below, sequenced in a study of blood T cells in healthy people across ages. Together with a sample-barcoded 5' primer, a J-beta primer mix was included in a second PCR lasting about 7 to 11 cycles. Each CDR3 protein gets one entry after TCRdb re-called the 5' RACE reads with MiXCR. The sample lists around 1,100,000 distinct CDR3 sequences; 30% to 40% were seen once. The sample was blood. The receptors come from a man between 18 and 29 years old in good health.

The V call is TRBV29-1, the J call TRBJ2-5, with no clear D. V lost 6 bases, J lost 5 bases, and 22 bases lay in between. This CDR3 is 15 amino acids long. Germline V gene lookup returns CDR1 SQVTM and CDR2 ANQGSEA. The CDR3 spells CSVDLISGSPETQYF. In DNA, the CDR3 is TGCAGCGTGGACCTGATTAGTGGGTCGCCCGAGACCCAGTACTTC.

This clonotype was observed a few times. The rearrangement uses TRBV12-3 or TRBV12-4 and TRBJ2-6; no clear D. Trimming stripped 7 bases from V and 0 bases from J, with 4 bases between. There are 13 residues in the CDR3. The CDR3 sequence: CASTLSGANVLTF. DNA of the CDR3: TGTGCCAGCACCCTCTCTGGGGCCAACGTCCTGACTTTC.

This clonotype was seen a few times. The gene calls are TRBV9 and TRBJ2-3, with 10 bases lining up with TRBD2. With 7 bases clipped from V and 5 bases from J, the junction kept 10 bases outside the gene matches. CDR3 length equals 15 residues. The germline CDR1 and CDR2 sequences are SGDLS and YYNGEE. DNA of the CDR3: TGTGCCAGCGTTGGGACTAGCGAAGGGGGAGATACGCAGTATTTT. It is translated as CASVGTSEGGDTQYF.

V gene TRBV7-2 combines with J gene TRBJ2-1; possibly TRBD2 for D (5 bases). The CDR3 consists of 17 residues. Per the germline V gene, CDR1 is SGHTA and CDR2 is FQGNSA. The V gene lost 1 base and the J gene lost 4 bases, with 17 bases spanning the gap. Here the CDR3 reads CASSLGLAVNLYNEQFF. The DNA for the CDR3 is TGTGCCAGCAGCTTAGGGCTAGCTGTCAATCTGTACAATGAGCAGTTCTTC.

The chain employs TRBV4-2 and TRBJ1-4; D is possibly TRBD1 (5 bases). Trimming pared 0 bases from V and 3 bases from J, leaving 17 bases between. The CDR3 spans 18 residues. Germline V CDR1 and CDR2: LGHNA, YNFKEQ. CDR3 in DNA: TGTGCCAGCAGCCAAGATCAGGGCTATTCGAGACCTAATGAAAAACTGTTTTTT. It encodes CASSQDQGYSRPNEKLFF.

This clonotype was observed a few times. The J gene is TRBJ2-5, the V gene TRBV10-3; no firm D call. The CDR3 is 16 amino acids. Germline CDR1 ENHRY, CDR2 SYGVKD. V was clipped by 0 bases and J by 4 bases, with 15 bases between them. CDR3 residues: CAISESNFGEAETQYF. The DNA of the CDR3 is TGTGCCATCAGTGAGTCGAATTTTGGCGAGGCAGAGACCCAGTACTTC.

This clonotype was detected once. The chain links TRBV12-3 or TRBV12-4 to TRBJ2-5, with 12 bases lining up with TRBD2. The CDR3 has 16 amino acids. J was trimmed by 11 bases and V by 4 bases; bases with no gene match: 14. The CDR3 loop is CASSYGLAGGFGEQYF. CDR3 nucleotide sequence: TGTGCCAGCAGTTACGGCCTAGCGGGGGGGTTTGGAGAGCAGTACTTC.

This clonotype was detected a few times. The genes are TRBV2 and TRBJ2-7; 9 bases fit TRBD2. The CDR3 runs to 15 residues. V dropped 5 bases and J dropped 1; count of bases not matched to a gene: 6. The germline V gene encodes CDR1 SNHLY and CDR2 FYNNEI. CDR3: CASSPLAGVSYEQYF. The DNA for the CDR3 is TGTGCCAGCAGTCCACTAGCGGGTGTATCCTACGAGCAGTACTTC.

The chain has TRBV7-2 and TRBJ1-4; 7 bases align to TRBD1. Germline trimming cut 5 bases from V and 8 bases from J; bases unmatched to any gene: 11. This CDR3 is 15 amino acids long. Germline V gene sequence: CDR1 SGHTA, CDR2 FQGNSA. The CDR3 DNA reads as TGTGCCAGCAGCCAGCTGGGGCAGGGGGGCGAAAAACTGTTTTTT. This translates into CASSQLGQGGEKLFF.

This chain links TRBV6-2 or TRBV6-3 with TRBJ2-1; D remains unclear. The J call is in doubt because the DNA end fits TRBJ2-7 better. The CDR3 is made up of 13 amino acids. Germline CDR1 and CDR2: MNHEY and SVGEGT. CDR3 amino acids: CASSGSLYNEQYF. Written as DNA, the CDR3 is TGTGCCAGCAGCGGTAGTCTCTACAATGAGCAGTACTTC.

The chain links TRBV7-2 to TRBJ1-2; TRBD1 is a possible D gene (5 bases). From germline, CDR1 is SGHTA and CDR2 FQGNSA. V lost 3 bases to trimming and J lost 4 bases, with 12 bases between them. The CDR3 has 14 residues. The CDR3 protein is CASSFGGGIYGYTF. The CDR3 DNA reads as TGTGCCAGCAGCTTCGGGGGAGGTATCTATGGCTACACCTTC.

The gene calls are TRBV20-1 and TRBJ2-3; possibly TRBD2 for D (7 bases). The CDR3 length is 14 residues. From germline, CDR1 is DFQATT and CDR2 SNEGSKA (reference sequence). V lost 3 bases and J 4 bases, leaving 14 bases between the germline ends. The CDR3 protein is CSASRPGGSDTQYF. The CDR3, as DNA: TGCAGTGCTAGTCGGCCGGGGGGCTCAGATACGCAGTATTTT.

The chain joins TRBV6-1 to TRBJ1-2; the D gene is possibly TRBD1 (6 bases). Germline V gene sequence: CDR1 MNHNS, CDR2 SASEGT. Trimming removed 3 bases at V and 7 bases at J, with 15 bases between. CDR3 length equals 14 residues. The DNA for the CDR3 is TGTGCCAGCAGTGACAAAATACAGGGTTCTGGCTACACCTTC. Protein sequence: CASSDKIQGSGYTF.

The chain carries TRBV28 and TRBJ2-7, with 11 positions matching TRBD1. The J call may be mistaken, given a closer DNA end match to TRBJ2-5. Germline V gene data show CDR1 as MDHEN and CDR2 as SYDVKM. The CDR3 runs 16 residues. The CDR3 loop is CASSAMGQGVGETQYF. In DNA, the CDR3 is TGTGCCAGCAGTGCAATGGGACAGGGGGTGGGGGAGACCCAGTACTTC.

This clonotype turned up a few times. J is TRBJ2-2 and V is TRBV12-3 or TRBV12-4, with D possibly TRBD2 on 6 matching bases. V shed 7 bases and J shed 1 base, with 10 bases lying between them. This CDR3 contains 14 residues. The CDR3 DNA sequence: TGTGCCAGCACCCTTAGCGGGAACACCGGGGAGCTGTTTTTT. This translates into CASTLSGNTGELFF.

This clonotype has ten or more counts. The rearrangement uses TRBV12-3 or TRBV12-4 and TRBJ2-7; either TRBD1 or TRBD2 may supply D (6 bases each). The CDR3 runs to 18 residues. The V and J ends lost 3 bases and 0 bases respectively, with 21 bases between them. CDR3 region: CASSLGDLRGSSSYEQYF. The CDR3 DNA is TGTGCCAGCAGTTTGGGGGACTTGAGGGGGTCTTCCTCCTACGAGCAGTACTTC.

This clonotype has only a few counts. V and J are TRBV25-1 and TRBJ1-4; no definite D call. This CDR3 region has 15 residues. Germline lookup yields CDR1 MGHDK and CDR2 SYGVNS. V was pared by 7 bases and J by 6 bases, with 18 bases between. CDR3 DNA: TGTGCCAGCAAAAAGGATTCAGGATCGGATGAAAAACTGTTTTTT. It yields the protein CASKKDSGSDEKLFF.

This clonotype was observed many times. The gene calls are TRBV20-1 and TRBJ1-6, with D perhaps TRBD1 (6 bases). Per the germline V gene, CDR1 is DFQATT and CDR2 is SNEGSKA (reference sequence). V lost 3 bases to trimming and J lost 10 bases, with 16 bases between them. CDR3 length: 14 residues. CDR3 in amino acids: CSASRGVRRSPLHF. Here the CDR3 DNA reads TGCAGTGCTAGCAGGGGCGTGAGGAGGTCACCCCTCCACTTT.